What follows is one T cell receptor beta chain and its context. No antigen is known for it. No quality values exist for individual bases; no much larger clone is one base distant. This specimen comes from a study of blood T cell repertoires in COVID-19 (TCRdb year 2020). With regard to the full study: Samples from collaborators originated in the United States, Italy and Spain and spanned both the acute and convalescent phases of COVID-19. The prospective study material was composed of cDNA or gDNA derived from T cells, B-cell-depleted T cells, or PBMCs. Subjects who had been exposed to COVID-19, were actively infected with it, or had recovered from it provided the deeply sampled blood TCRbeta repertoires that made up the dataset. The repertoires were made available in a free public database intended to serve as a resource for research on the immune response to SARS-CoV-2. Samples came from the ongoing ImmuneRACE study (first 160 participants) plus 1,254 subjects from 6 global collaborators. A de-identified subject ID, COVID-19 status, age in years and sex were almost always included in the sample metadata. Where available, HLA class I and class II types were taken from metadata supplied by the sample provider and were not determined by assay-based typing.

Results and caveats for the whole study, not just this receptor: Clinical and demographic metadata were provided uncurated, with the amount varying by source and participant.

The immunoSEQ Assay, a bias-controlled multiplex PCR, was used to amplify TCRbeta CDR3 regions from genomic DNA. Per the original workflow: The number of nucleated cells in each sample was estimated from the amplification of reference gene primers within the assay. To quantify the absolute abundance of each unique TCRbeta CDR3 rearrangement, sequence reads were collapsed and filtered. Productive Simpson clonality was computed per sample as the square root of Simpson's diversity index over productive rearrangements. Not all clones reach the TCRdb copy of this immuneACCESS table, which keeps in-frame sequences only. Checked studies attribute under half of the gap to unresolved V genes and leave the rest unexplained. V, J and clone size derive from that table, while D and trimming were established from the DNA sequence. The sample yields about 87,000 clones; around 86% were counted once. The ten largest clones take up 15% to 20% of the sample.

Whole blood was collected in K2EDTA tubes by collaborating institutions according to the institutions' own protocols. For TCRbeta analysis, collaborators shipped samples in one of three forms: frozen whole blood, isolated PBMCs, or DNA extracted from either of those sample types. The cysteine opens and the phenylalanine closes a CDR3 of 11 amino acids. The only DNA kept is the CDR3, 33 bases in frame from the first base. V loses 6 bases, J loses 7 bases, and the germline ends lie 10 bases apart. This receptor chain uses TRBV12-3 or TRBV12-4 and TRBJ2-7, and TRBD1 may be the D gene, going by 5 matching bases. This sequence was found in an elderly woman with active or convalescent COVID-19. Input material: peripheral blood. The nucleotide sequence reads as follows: TGTGCCAGCAGCCAGGGTCGGGAGCAGTACTTC. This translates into CASSQGREQYF.